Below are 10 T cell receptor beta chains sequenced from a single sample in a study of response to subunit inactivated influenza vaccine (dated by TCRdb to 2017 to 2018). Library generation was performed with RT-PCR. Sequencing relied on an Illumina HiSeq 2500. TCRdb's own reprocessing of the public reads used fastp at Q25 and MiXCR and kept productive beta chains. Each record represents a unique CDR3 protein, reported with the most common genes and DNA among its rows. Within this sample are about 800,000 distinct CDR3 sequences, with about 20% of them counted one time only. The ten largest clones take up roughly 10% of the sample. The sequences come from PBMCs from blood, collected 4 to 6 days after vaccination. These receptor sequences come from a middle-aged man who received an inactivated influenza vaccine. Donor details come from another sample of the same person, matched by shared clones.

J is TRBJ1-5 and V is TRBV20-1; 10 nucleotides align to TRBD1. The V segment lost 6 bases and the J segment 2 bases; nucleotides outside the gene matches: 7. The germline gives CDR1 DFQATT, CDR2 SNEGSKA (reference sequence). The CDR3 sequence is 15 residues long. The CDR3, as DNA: TGCAGTGCAAGATCCGGGACAGGGGGCAATCAGCCCCAGCATTTT. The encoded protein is CSARSGTGGNQPQHF.

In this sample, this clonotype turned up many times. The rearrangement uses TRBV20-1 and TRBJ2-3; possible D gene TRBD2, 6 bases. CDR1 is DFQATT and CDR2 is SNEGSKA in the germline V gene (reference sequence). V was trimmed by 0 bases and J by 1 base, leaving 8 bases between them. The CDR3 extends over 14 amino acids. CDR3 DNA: TGCAGTGCTAGAGACGGCGGGGGCACAGATACGCAGTATTTT. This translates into CSARDGGGTDTQYF.

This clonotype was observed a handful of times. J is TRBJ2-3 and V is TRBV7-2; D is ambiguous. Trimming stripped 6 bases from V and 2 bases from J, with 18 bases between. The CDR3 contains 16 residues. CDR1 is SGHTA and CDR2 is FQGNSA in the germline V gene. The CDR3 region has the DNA TGTGCCAGCAGATTTGATCCCATTCGTACCACAGATACGCAGTATTTT. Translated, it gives CASRFDPIRTTDTQYF.

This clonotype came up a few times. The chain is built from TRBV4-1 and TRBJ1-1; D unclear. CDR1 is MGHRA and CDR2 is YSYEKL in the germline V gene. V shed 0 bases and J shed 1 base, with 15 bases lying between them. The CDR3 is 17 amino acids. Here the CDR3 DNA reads TGCGCCAGCAGCCAAGAGAGATGGGGAGGCCGGAACACTGAAGCTTTCTTT. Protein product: CASSQERWGGRNTEAFF.

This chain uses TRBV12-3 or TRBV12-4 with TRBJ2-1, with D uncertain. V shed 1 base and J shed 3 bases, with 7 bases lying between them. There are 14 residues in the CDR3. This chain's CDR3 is CASSLEAYYNEQFF. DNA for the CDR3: TGTGCCAGCAGTTTAGAAGCGTACTACAATGAGCAGTTCTTC.

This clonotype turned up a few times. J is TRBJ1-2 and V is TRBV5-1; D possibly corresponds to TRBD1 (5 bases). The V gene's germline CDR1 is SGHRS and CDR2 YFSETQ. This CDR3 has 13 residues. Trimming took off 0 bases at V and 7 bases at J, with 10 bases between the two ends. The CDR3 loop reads CASSLANGGGYTF. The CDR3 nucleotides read TGCGCCAGCAGCTTGGCCAATGGGGGTGGCTACACCTTC.

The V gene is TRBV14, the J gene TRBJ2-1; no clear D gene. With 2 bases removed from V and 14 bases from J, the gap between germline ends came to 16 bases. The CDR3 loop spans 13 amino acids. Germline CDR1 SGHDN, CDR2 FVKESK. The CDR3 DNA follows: TGTGCCAGCAGCCAATCCCTAGTTGCAGTGGAGTTCTTC. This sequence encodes CASSQSLVAVEFF. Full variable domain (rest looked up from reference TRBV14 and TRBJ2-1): EAGVTQFPSHSVIEKGQTVTLRCDPISGHDNLYWYRRVMGKEIKFLLHFVKESKQDESGMPNNRFLAERTGGTYSTLKVQPAELEDSGVYFCASSQSLVAVEFFGPGTRLTVL.

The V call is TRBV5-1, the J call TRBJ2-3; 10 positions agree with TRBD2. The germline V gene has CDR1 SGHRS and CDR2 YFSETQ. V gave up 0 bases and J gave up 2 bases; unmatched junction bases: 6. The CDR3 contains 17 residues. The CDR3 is CASSLVSSGGITDTQYF. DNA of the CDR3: TGCGCCAGCAGCTTGGTATCTAGCGGGGGAATCACAGATACGCAGTATTTT.

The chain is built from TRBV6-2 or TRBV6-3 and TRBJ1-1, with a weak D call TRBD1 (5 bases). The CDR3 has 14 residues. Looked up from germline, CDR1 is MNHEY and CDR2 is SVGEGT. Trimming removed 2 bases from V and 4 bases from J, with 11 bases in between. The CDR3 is CASSYGGSFTEAFF. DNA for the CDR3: TGTGCCAGCAGTTACGGGGGGAGCTTCACTGAAGCTTTCTTT.

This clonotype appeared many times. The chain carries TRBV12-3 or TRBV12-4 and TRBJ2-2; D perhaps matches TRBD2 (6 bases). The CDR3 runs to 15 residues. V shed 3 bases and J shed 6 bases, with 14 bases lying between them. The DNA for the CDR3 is TGTGCCAGCAGTTTCGTGACTAGTTTTGCCGGGGAGCTGTTTTTT. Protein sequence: CASSFVTSFAGELFF.